These T cell receptor beta chains were read from a single sample in a study of CD8 T cells in Susac syndrome. TCRdb fed the immunoSEQ multiplex PCR reads into MiXCR, producing one record per CDR3 protein. The data contain around 200,000 distinct CDR3 sequences, about 95% of them singletons. The specimen was CD4+ T cells from PBMCs. These receptors were obtained from a human donor in good health. Each CDR3 is given with its conserved first and last residue. Fields, in order: CDR3 protein, CDR3 DNA, clone size, J gene, D gene, V gene. D genes are given only for firm matches. The listing skips clone size in some rows; elsewhere it reads once, few, many or a size class.

CDR3: CASTQRLGQPQHF; DNA: TGTGCCAGTACTCAGAGGTTAGGCCAGCCCCAGCATTTT; size: .; J: TRBJ1-5; D: .; V: TRBV19
CDR3: CASSLGRTADTQYF; DNA: TGTGCCAGCAGCTTAGGCCGCACAGCAGATACGCAGTATTTT; size: .; J: TRBJ2-3; D: .; V: TRBV13
CDR3: CASSSQEYEAFF; DNA: TGTGCCAGCAGCTCCCAGGAGTATGAAGCTTTCTTT; size: .; J: TRBJ1-1; D: .; V: TRBV12-3/TRBV12-4
CDR3: CSVGGSGDTQYF; DNA: TGCAGTGTAGGCGGGAGTGGAGATACGCAGTATTTT; size: .; J: TRBJ2-3; D: TRBD2; V: TRBV20-1
CDR3: CASSVDQINEQFF; DNA: TGTGCCAGCAGCGTAGATCAAATCAATGAGCAGTTCTTC; size: .; J: TRBJ2-1; D: .; V: TRBV9
CDR3: CASSLMTYEQYF; DNA: TGTGCCAGCAGCTTAATGACCTACGAGCAGTACTTC; size: .; J: TRBJ2-7; D: .; V: TRBV7-9
CDR3: CASSLDVGGYTF; DNA: TGTGCCAGCAGCTTAGACGTCGGTGGCTACACCTTC; size: .; J: TRBJ1-2; D: .; V: TRBV7-9
CDR3: CASSLWRENTEAFF; DNA: TGTGCCAGCAGTTTATGGCGGGAGAACACTGAAGCTTTCTTT; size: .; J: TRBJ1-1; D: .; V: TRBV27
CDR3: CSAGPQGRPTSTDTQYF; DNA: TGCAGTGCTGGCCCGCAGGGACGCCCTACTAGCACAGATACGCAGTATTTT; size: once; J: TRBJ2-3; D: .; V: TRBV20-1
CDR3: CASSDYKTSGETQYF; DNA: TGTGCCAGCAGTGATTATAAAACGAGCGGGGAGACCCAGTACTTC; size: .; J: TRBJ2-5; D: .; V: TRBV25-1
CDR3: CSAPDLPRGGYTF; DNA: TGCAGTGCACCGGACCTCCCGAGGGGAGGCTACACCTTC; size: .; J: TRBJ1-2; D: .; V: TRBV20-1
CDR3: CAIPILPVSGTLNEQFF; DNA: TGTGCCATCCCTATTTTGCCAGTTAGCGGGACTCTGAATGAGCAGTTCTTC; size: .; J: TRBJ2-1; D: TRBD2; V: TRBV7-9
CDR3: CASSPSGRIHEQFF; DNA: TGTGCCAGCAGCCCTAGCGGGAGGATCCATGAGCAGTTCTTC; size: .; J: TRBJ2-1; D: TRBD2; V: TRBV2
CDR3: CASIRGTGAYNEQFF; DNA: TGTGCCAGCATTAGAGGGACAGGGGCATACAATGAGCAGTTCTTC; size: .; J: TRBJ2-1; D: TRBD1; V: TRBV2
CDR3: CSARAAIWSEQFF; DNA: TGCAGTGCTAGAGCCGCGATATGGTCTGAGCAGTTCTTC; size: .; J: TRBJ2-1; D: .; V: TRBV20-1
CDR3: CASSENRGYGYTF; DNA: TGTGCCAGCAGTGAGAACAGAGGATATGGCTACACCTTC; size: .; J: TRBJ1-2; D: .; V: TRBV25-1